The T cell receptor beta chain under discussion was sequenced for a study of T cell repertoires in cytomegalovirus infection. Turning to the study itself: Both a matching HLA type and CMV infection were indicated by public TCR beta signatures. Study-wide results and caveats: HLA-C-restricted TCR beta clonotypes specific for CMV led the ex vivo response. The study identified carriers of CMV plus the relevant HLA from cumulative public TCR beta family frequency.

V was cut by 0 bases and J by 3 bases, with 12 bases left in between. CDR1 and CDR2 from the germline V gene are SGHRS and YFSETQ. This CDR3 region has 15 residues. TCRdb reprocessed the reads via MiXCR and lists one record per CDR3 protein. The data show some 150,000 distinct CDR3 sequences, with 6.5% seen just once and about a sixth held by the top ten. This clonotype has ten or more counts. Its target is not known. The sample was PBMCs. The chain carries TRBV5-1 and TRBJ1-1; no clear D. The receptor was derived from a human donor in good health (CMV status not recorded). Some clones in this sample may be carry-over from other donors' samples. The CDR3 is CASSLVGTPDTEAFF. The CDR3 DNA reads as TGCGCCAGCAGCTTGGTCGGAACCCCGGACACTGAAGCTTTCTTT.